These 16 T cell receptor beta chains originate from one sample sequenced in a study of tumor-infiltrating lymphocytes in primary liver carcinoma (dated by TCRdb to about 2017). Without any cell sorting, total RNA and DNA were extracted together from about 20-30 mg of bulk tissue using the AllPrep DNA/RNA mini kit. The run used an Illumina HiSeq 2500. Starting from approximately 500 ng total RNA, TCRbeta-specific cDNA was produced by reverse transcription with a constant-region primer and ProtoScript II reverse transcriptase. Three nested multiplex PCR rounds, following a slightly modified ARM-PCR procedure, were used to build the TCRbeta libraries. Multiplex TRBV1-TRBV30 forward primers and a Cbeta reverse primer were used in the first two PCR rounds, each of which was run for around 9 cycles. Clones were called with MiXCR by TCRdb after fastp trimmed the public reads at Q25, and only in-frame beta chains were retained. Each record represents a unique CDR3 protein, reported with the most common genes and DNA among its rows. The sample table holds over 75,000 distinct CDR3 sequences, of which about 70% were seen once. The ten largest account for around 26% of the sample.

Sequenced material: tumor-adjacent normal liver tissue. The receptors derive from a man aged 35 to 55 with primary liver carcinoma and hepatitis B virus infection.

Details on this clonotype: A junction boundary mismatches the germline segment, possibly from a read error. V usage is TRBV6-5 and J usage is TRBJ2-1; TRBD2 matches at 7 bases. The germline V gene encodes CDR1 MNHEY and CDR2 SVGAGI. The CDR3 is made up of 14 amino acids. The CDR3 region has the DNA TGTGCCTGCAGCCAAGCGGGGACCTACAATGAGCAGTTTTTC. It encodes CACSQAGTYNEQFF.

In regard to this clonotype: Germline and junction disagree at one end, which may indicate a read error. The CDR3 spells CGSRDRARYPIF. The CDR3 DNA sequence: TGTGGCAGCAGAGACAGGGCACGCTACCCTATTTTC. The chain has TRBV2 and TRBJ1-4; 7 bases agree with TRBD1. Germline V CDR1 and CDR2: SNHLY, FYNNEI. CDR3 length equals 12 residues.

This clonotype has more than one count but fewer than ten. One junction end does not reproduce the germline sequence, and a read error may be involved. The genes are TRBV4-2 and TRBJ1-4; 7 bases line up with TRBD1. This CDR3 comprises 14 residues. CDR1 is LGHNA, CDR2 YNFKEQ, per germline. This CDR3 is CASPLTGKGEKLSF. For the CDR3, the DNA is TGTGCCAGCCCCCTGACAGGGAAGGGGGAAAAACTGTCTTTT.

On this clonotype: The junction and the germline gene differ at one end; a read error may be behind it. The chain links TRBV6-1 to TRBJ2-1; TRBD1 matches 8 bases. The germline V gene encodes CDR1 MNHNS and CDR2 SASEGT. The CDR3 loop spans 16 amino acids. CDR3 sequence (DNA): TGTGTCAGCAGAGAGTCATTGACAGGGGTTGACAATGAGCAGTTCTTC. Protein sequence: CVSRESLTGVDNEQFF.

Points on this clonotype: Being one base from a much bigger clone, this may be a read error. V usage is TRBV5-6 and J usage is TRBJ1-1; D is unclear. V lost 0 bases, J lost 3 bases, and 9 bases lay in between. CDR3 size: 14 residues. Germline CDR1 is SGHDT and CDR2 is YYEEEE. CDR3 amino acids: CASSLGLMDTEAFF. The CDR3 region has the DNA TGTGCCAGCAGCTTGGGGCTGATGGACACTGAAGCTTTCTTT.

The V gene is TRBV11-2, the J gene TRBJ2-3; D is uncertain. This CDR3 contains 14 residues. V was trimmed by 5 bases and J by 15 bases, leaving 24 bases between them. Germline V gives CDR1 SGHAT, CDR2 FQNNGV. CDR3 protein: CASSPPGRADTYYF. DNA for the CDR3: TGTGCCAGCAGCCCCCCGGGCCGGGCAGATACGTATTATTTT.

On this clonotype itself: A much larger clone is a single base away; this may be a read error. The V and J genes are TRBV4-1 and TRBJ1-2, with TRBD1 matching 9 bases. This CDR3 has 14 residues. CDR1 and CDR2 from the germline V gene are MGHRA and YSYEKL. CDR3 coding DNA: TGCCCCAGCAGCGAAGGGACAGGGAACTATGGCTACACCTTC. This gives the protein CPSSEGTGNYGYTF.

This clonotype has only one observation. The J gene is TRBJ2-1, the V gene TRBV6-1; the D gene is possibly TRBD1 (5 bases). The J call may be wrong; the DNA end is better matched by TRBJ2-7. Germline V CDR1 and CDR2: MNHNS, SASEGT. This CDR3 is 13 amino acids long. CDR3 amino acids: CASSKDNYNEQYF. The CDR3 DNA sequence: TGTGCCAGCAGTAAGGACAACTATAATGAGCAGTACTTC.

As concerns this clonotype: One junction end does not reproduce the germline sequence, and a read error may be involved. This chain uses TRBV11-2 with TRBJ2-7; possible D gene TRBD1, 6 bases. Germline lookup yields CDR1 SGHAT and CDR2 FQNNGV. The CDR3 has 14 amino acids. CDR3 residues: CASSLQQGAAVQYF. CDR3 nucleotide sequence: TGTGCTAGCAGCCTCCAACAGGGTGCGGCTGTGCAGTACTTC.

This clonotype was recorded at least ten times. This chain joins TRBV28 and TRBJ2-7; possibly TRBD1 or TRBD2 for D (5 bases each). CDR3 size: 12 residues. V lost 4 bases, J lost 9 bases, and 13 bases lay in between. Per germline, CDR1 MDHEN and CDR2 SYDVKM. The CDR3 bases are TGTGCCAGCAGTTCGGGGTTTGGGGGGCAGTACTTC. Protein product: CASSSGFGGQYF.

Of note for this clonotype: Mismatch with germline at one junction end may stem from a read error. The gene calls are TRBV6-1 and TRBJ2-2; a weak D match, TRBD2 (5 bases). Germline assignment: CDR1 MNHNS and CDR2 SASEGT. The CDR3 sequence is 16 residues long. The CDR3 DNA follows: TGTGCTAGCAGCCAGGTTAGGCGGGCGAACATCGGGGAGCTGTTTTTT. Translating gives CASSQVRRANIGELFF.

The table lists this clonotype with a count of one. One end of the junction fails to match germline, which may point to a read error. The chain recombines TRBV11-2 with TRBJ2-5; tentative D call: TRBD2 (5 bases). This CDR3 is built from 16 residues. Germline V CDR1 and CDR2: SGHAT, FQNNGV. DNA of the CDR3: TGTGCCGGCAGCCACCGACTTGCGGGCTTCCAAGAGACCCAGTACTTC. This encodes CAGSHRLAGFQETQYF.

About this clonotype itself: In this CDR3 the conserved last residue, phenylalanine or tryptophan, is missing, so a read error is likely. This chain uses TRBV14 with TRBJ2-3, with D unresolved. The CDR3 extends over 14 amino acids. CDR1 and CDR2 (germline): SGHDN, FVKESK. Trimming stripped 4 bases from V and 3 bases from J, with 11 bases between. The CDR3 reads CASSLLVGTDTQYL. The CDR3 DNA sequence: TGTGCCAGCAGCCTCTTGGTTGGTACAGATACGCAGTATTTG.

By sample share, this clonotype is medium-sized. J is TRBJ2-7 and V is TRBV11-2, with D possibly matching TRBD2 (8 bases). The germline CDR1 and CDR2 sequences are SGHAT and FQNNGV. The V end lost 4 bases, the J end lost 4 bases, and 20 bases lay between the germline ends. This CDR3 comprises 16 residues. The CDR3 nucleotides are TGTGCCAGCAGCTCACAGGGGTCCGGGAGGGGGTACGAGCAGTACTTC. Its translation: CASSSQGSGRGYEQYF.

This sequence joins TRBV5-1 and TRBJ2-6; unclear D gene. The germline V gene has CDR1 SGHRS and CDR2 YFSETQ. V lost 4 bases, J lost 1 base, and 12 bases lay in between. The CDR3 extends over 16 amino acids. The CDR3: CASSLTRVSGANVLTF. DNA for the CDR3: TGCGCCAGCAGCCTGACGAGAGTTTCTGGGGCCAACGTCCTGACTTTC. Full variable domain (remainder filled in from reference TRBV5-1 and TRBJ2-6): KAGVTQTPRYLIKTRGQQVTLSCSPISGHRSVSWYQQTPGQGLQFLFEYFSETQRNKGNFPGRFSGRQFSNSRSEMNVSTLELGDSALYLCASSLTRVSGANVLTFGAGSRLTVL.

Remarks on this clonotype: At one of its ends the junction is not consistent with the germline gene, which may arise from a read error. The chain combines TRBV11-2 with TRBJ2-7; D is undetermined. CDR3 size: 11 residues. Germline V gene lookup returns CDR1 SGHAT and CDR2 FQNNGV. CDR3 sequence (DNA): TGTGCCAGCAGCGAAGACCCTGAGCAGTATTTC. Protein sequence: CASSEDPEQYF.